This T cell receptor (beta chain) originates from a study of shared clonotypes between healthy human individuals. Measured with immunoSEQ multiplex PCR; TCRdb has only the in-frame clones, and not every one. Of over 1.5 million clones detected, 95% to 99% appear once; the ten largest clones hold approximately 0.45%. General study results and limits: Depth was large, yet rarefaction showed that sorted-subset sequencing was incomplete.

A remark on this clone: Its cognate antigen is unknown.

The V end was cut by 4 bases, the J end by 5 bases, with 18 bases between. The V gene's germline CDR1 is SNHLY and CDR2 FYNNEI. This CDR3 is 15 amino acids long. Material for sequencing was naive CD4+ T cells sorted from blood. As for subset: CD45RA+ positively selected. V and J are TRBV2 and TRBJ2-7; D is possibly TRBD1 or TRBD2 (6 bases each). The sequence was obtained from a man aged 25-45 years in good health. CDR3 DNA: TGTGCCAGCAGTGGTAGGGGGGCGGGCCCTGACGAGCAGTACTTC. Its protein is CASSGRGAGPDEQYF.